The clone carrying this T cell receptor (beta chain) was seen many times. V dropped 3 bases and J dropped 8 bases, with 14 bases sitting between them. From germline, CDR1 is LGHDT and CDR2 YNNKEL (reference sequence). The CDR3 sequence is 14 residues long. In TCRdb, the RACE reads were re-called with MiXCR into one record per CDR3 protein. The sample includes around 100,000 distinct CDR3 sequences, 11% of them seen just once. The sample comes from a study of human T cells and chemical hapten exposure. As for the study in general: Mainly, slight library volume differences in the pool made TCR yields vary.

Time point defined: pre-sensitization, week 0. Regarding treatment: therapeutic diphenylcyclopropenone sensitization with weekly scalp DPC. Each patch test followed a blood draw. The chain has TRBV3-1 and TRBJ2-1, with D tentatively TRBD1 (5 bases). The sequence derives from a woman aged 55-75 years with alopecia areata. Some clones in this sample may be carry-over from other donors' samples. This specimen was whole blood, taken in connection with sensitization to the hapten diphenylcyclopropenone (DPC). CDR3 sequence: CASSQLTGDDEQFF. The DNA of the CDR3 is TGTGCCAGCAGCCAGTTAACAGGTGATGATGAGCAGTTCTTC.